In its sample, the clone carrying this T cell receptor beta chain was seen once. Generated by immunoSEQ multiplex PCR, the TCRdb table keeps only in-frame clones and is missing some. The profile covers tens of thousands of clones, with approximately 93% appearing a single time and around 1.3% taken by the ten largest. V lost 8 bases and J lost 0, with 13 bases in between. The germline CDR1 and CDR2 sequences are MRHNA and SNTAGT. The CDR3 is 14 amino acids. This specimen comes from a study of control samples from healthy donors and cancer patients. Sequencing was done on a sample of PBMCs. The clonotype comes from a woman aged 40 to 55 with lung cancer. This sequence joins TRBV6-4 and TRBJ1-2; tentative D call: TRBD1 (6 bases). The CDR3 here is CASSKDRANYGYTF. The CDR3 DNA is TGTGCCAGCTCTAAGGACAGAGCTAACTATGGCTACACCTTC.